The 27 T cell receptor beta chains below were found in one sample sequenced in a study of CD8+CD57+ T cells in acquired aplastic anemia. Genomic DNA provided the template from which TCR beta VDJ and CDR3 profiles were obtained. One entry per CDR3 protein, called by TCRdb with MiXCR from the reads. Among roughly 130,000 distinct CDR3 sequences listed, 48% were seen once. The specimen was sorted CD4+, CD8+, or CD8+CD57+ T cells (not recorded which) from PBMCs. The receptors derive from a human donor in good health, serving as a control.

This clonotype was counted a few times. A much larger clone sits a single nucleotide away, making a read error possible. The chain uses TRBV5-6 and TRBJ1-6; 10 bases agree with TRBD1. The CDR3 contains 17 residues. The germline CDR1 and CDR2 sequences are SGHDT and YYEEEE. J was trimmed by 7 bases and V by 2 bases; bases with no gene match: 9. CDR3 bases: TGTGCCAGCAGCTTTTCTCCTCCGGGACAGGGGAATTCACCCCTCCACTTT. This gives the protein CASSFSPPGQGNSPLHF.

The chain combines TRBV18 with TRBJ2-1, with 13 bases identical to TRBD2. The length of the CDR3 is 18 residues. The V segment lost 1 base and the J segment 0 bases; nucleotides outside the gene matches: 3. Germline V gene sequence: CDR1 KGHSH, CDR2 LQKENI. The CDR3 is CASSPLRTSGGSYNEQFF. The CDR3 nucleotides read TGTGCCAGCTCACCACTAAGGACTAGCGGGGGCTCCTACAATGAGCAGTTCTTC. The full variable domain, in which reference TRBV18 and TRBJ2-1 provide the parts outside the CDR3, is NAGVMQNPRHLVRRRGQEARLRCSPMKGHSHVYWYRQLPEEGLKFMVYLQKENIIDESGMPKERFSAEFPKEGPSILRIQQVVRGDSAAYFCASSPLRTSGGSYNEQFFGPGTRLTVL.

This clonotype showed up many times. V gene TRBV4-1 combines with J gene TRBJ1-2, with 7 bases lining up with TRBD1. The V segment lost 0 bases and the J segment 8 bases; nucleotides outside the gene matches: 6. Germline V lookup: CDR1 MGHRA, CDR2 YSYEKL. The CDR3 sequence is 14 residues long. For the CDR3, the DNA is TGCGCCAGCAGCCAAGATCGGGACAGAAGAGGCTACACCTTC. As protein: CASSQDRDRRGYTF.

The chain combines TRBV2 with TRBJ1-1; D not certain. Germline assignment: CDR1 SNHLY and CDR2 FYNNEI. The CDR3 consists of 13 residues. The V and J ends lost 5 bases and 2 bases respectively, with 9 bases between them. Here the CDR3 DNA reads TGTGCCAGCAGTCAGGCTCAAAACACTGAAGCTTTCTTT. This gives the protein CASSQAQNTEAFF.

At least ten counts were recorded for this clonotype. For the CDR3, the DNA is TGTGCCACCTCCCTAGCGGGGACCGGGGAGCTGTTTTTT. Its protein is CATSLAGTGELFF. The gene calls are TRBV11-3 and TRBJ2-2, with TRBD2 matching 9 bases. The CDR3 runs to 13 residues. The V gene end was trimmed by 10 bases and the J gene end by 5 bases; junction bases not matched to a gene: 5. Looked up from germline, CDR1 is SGHNT and CDR2 is YENEEA.

A few counts support this clonotype. The genes are TRBV7-8 and TRBJ1-4; TRBD1 aligns across 7 bases. Trimming took 5 bases from V and 8 from J; bases not matched to a gene: 5. The CDR3 extends over 13 amino acids. Germline-derived CDR1 and CDR2 are SGHVS and FQNEAQ. Written as DNA, the CDR3 is TGTGCCAGCAGCCCACGGGACAGAGAAAAACTGTTTTTT. This translates into CASSPRDREKLFF.

The rearrangement joins TRBV20-1 to TRBJ2-7; D is undetermined. TRBJ2-5 matches the DNA end more closely, so the J call is doubtful. This CDR3 is 11 amino acids long. The germline V gene has CDR1 DFQATT and CDR2 SNEGSKA (reference sequence). This CDR3 reads CSARSEETQYF. CDR3 in DNA: TGCAGTGCTAGATCGGAGGAGACCCAGTACTTC.

Ten or more counts support this clonotype. The V call is TRBV19, the J call TRBJ1-6; D is undetermined. The CDR3 totals 17 residues. Trimming cost V 0 bases and J 3 bases, with 12 bases left between them. The germline V gene has CDR1 LNHDA and CDR2 SQIVND (reference sequence). The CDR3 DNA sequence: TGTGCCAGTAGTATAGACGGGGTATTGGACTATAATTCACCCCTCCACTTT. It codes for CASSIDGVLDYNSPLHF.

The chain recombines TRBV5-4 with TRBJ2-5; D uncertain. The CDR3 spans 13 residues. CDR1 and CDR2 from the germline V gene are SGHNT and YYREEE (reference sequence). Trimming removed 3 bases at V and 4 bases at J, with 10 bases between. The DNA for the CDR3 is TGTGCCAGCAGCTCCGGGTTCCGAGAGACCCAGTACTTC. Translation: CASSSGFRETQYF.

The CDR3 region has the DNA TGCGCCAGCAACGCCGGGACAGTTGGCTACGAGCAGTACTTC. Translating gives CASNAGTVGYEQYF. The chain is built from TRBV10-2 and TRBJ2-7; 7 bases line up with TRBD1. The V gene's germline CDR1 is WSHSY and CDR2 SAAADI. This CDR3 contains 14 residues. J gave up 3 bases and V 7 bases, and 9 bases lay outside the gene matches.

This clonotype showed up just a few times. This chain links TRBV20-1 with TRBJ1-4, with a tentative D call TRBD1 (6 bases). The CDR3 has 14 residues. Trimming shortened V by 6 bases and J by 5 bases, and 16 bases separated the two germline ends. Germline V gives CDR1 DFQATT, CDR2 SNEGSKA (reference sequence). CDR3 sequence: CSAHGQILNEKLFF. The CDR3 nucleotides are TGCAGTGCCCATGGACAGATACTCAATGAAAAACTGTTTTTT.

The rearrangement links TRBV29-1 to TRBJ2-2, with 7 bases fitting TRBD2. In germline, CDR1 is SQVTM, CDR2 ANQGSEA. The CDR3 is made up of 14 amino acids. J lost 4 bases, V lost 4 bases, and 6 bases had no gene match. The CDR3 DNA reads TGCAGCGTTGGTCCCACGGGAGGCACCGGGGAGCTGTTTTTT. Translating gives CSVGPTGGTGELFF.

V gene TRBV7-2 combines with J gene TRBJ2-5; 10 bases align to TRBD2. The CDR3 runs 15 residues. Germline V gene sequence: CDR1 SGHTA, CDR2 FQGNSA. Trimming at V came to 4 bases and at J to 2 bases, leaving 4 bases not matched to a gene. The CDR3 nucleotides are TGTGCCAGCAGCTCACTAGCGGGACAGCAAGAGACCCAGTACTTC. Amino acids: CASSSLAGQQETQYF.

This clonotype was seen many times. The V gene is TRBV7-2, the J gene TRBJ2-3; perhaps TRBD2 as D (6 bases). The CDR3 loop spans 15 amino acids. The germline CDR1 and CDR2 sequences are SGHTA and FQGNSA. With 3 bases removed from V and 0 bases from J, the gap between germline ends came to 10 bases. CDR3 residues: CASSFQRASTDTQYF. The CDR3 DNA reads TGTGCCAGCAGCTTCCAGCGGGCTAGCACAGATACGCAGTATTTT.

The rearrangement links TRBV11-1 to TRBJ2-3; 7 bases map to TRBD1. CDR1 SGHAT and CDR2 FQDESV come from the germline V gene (reference sequence). This CDR3 contains 16 residues. Trimming at V came to 2 bases and at J to 6 bases, leaving 11 bases not matched to a gene. The DNA for the CDR3 is TGTGCCAGCAGCTTACGGGTAGGGGGCGACAGGGATACGCAGTATTTT. This encodes CASSLRVGGDRDTQYF.

This clonotype was seen at least ten times. The chain carries TRBV24-1 and TRBJ2-1, with 7 bases identical to TRBD1. The V segment lost 3 bases and the J segment 14 bases; nucleotides outside the gene matches: 6. CDR3 length equals 12 residues. The germline V gene has CDR1 KGHDR and CDR2 SFDVKD. This CDR3 is CATSDRQGKKFF. CDR3 nucleotide sequence: TGTGCCACCAGTGATCGACAGGGAAAGAAGTTCTTC.

This clonotype was recorded at least ten times. The chain recombines TRBV25-1 with TRBJ2-2; weak D call: TRBD1 (5 bases). The CDR3 runs to 12 residues. Germline V CDR1 and CDR2: MGHDK, SYGVNS. The V gene lost 11 bases and the J gene lost 5 bases, with 12 bases spanning the gap. This CDR3 reads CAYAGQTGELFF. DNA of the CDR3: TGTGCCTACGCAGGGCAAACCGGGGAGCTGTTTTTT.

The CDR3 here is CASSPTGPLYGGYTF. The CDR3 DNA sequence: TGTGCCAGCAGTCCGACAGGCCCTTTGTATGGAGGCTACACCTTC. The chain employs TRBV7-2 and TRBJ1-2; tentatively, D is TRBD1 (6 bases). Trimming took off 6 bases at V and 8 bases at J, with 22 bases between the two ends. CDR1 and CDR2 from the germline V gene are SGHTA and FQGNSA. The CDR3 spans 15 residues.

This clonotype was seen repeatedly, ten times or more. The V call is TRBV6-2 or TRBV6-3, the J call TRBJ2-2, with D uncertain. Germline V gene sequence: CDR1 MNHEY, CDR2 SVGEGT. The CDR3 totals 14 residues. The V and J ends lost 4 bases and 0 bases respectively, with 6 bases between them. In DNA, the CDR3 is TGTGCCAGCAGTTCCACAGCGAACACCGGGGAGCTGTTTTTT. Translation: CASSSTANTGELFF.

The chain carries TRBV7-3 and TRBJ2-7, with D tentatively TRBD1 (5 bases). Germline CDR1 and CDR2: SGHTA and FQGTGA. Between the trimmed V and J ends, which lost 1 base and 0 bases, there was a span of 13 bases. The CDR3 runs 16 residues. CDR3 nucleotide sequence: TGTGCCAGCAGCTTAAGTGAAGGGGCCCTCTCCTACGAGCAGTACTTC. Residues: CASSLSEGALSYEQYF.

This sequence joins TRBV11-1 and TRBJ1-2; D not certain. The CDR3 spans 17 residues. Per the germline V gene, CDR1 is SGHAT and CDR2 is FQDESV (reference sequence). V shed 1 base and J shed 0 bases, with 15 bases lying between them. CDR3 amino acids: CASSLGGIEIANYGYTF. As DNA, the CDR3 is TGTGCCAGCAGCTTAGGAGGGATCGAGATAGCTAACTATGGCTACACCTTC.

The V and J genes are TRBV9 and TRBJ1-4; 8 nucleotides line up with TRBD1. V was pared by 2 bases and J by 2 bases, with 14 bases of the junction left unmatched. CDR1 and CDR2 (germline): SGDLS, YYNGEE. The CDR3 spans 19 residues. The CDR3 protein is CASSVCTGQGSVTNEKLFF. The DNA of the CDR3 is TGTGCCAGCAGCGTTTGCACAGGACAGGGATCTGTCACTAATGAAAAACTGTTTTTT.

This clonotype came up many times. This chain joins TRBV5-1 and TRBJ1-6; D unresolved. V gave up 4 bases and J gave up 7 bases, with 15 bases separating them. Germline V gene data show CDR1 as SGHRS and CDR2 as YFSETQ. The CDR3 extends over 15 amino acids. The CDR3 spells CASSPLTPGNSPLHF. The CDR3 region has the DNA TGCGCCAGCAGCCCCCTCACCCCGGGGAATTCACCCCTCCACTTT.

Many counts were recorded for this clonotype. This rearrangement joins TRBV7-2 to TRBJ2-5; D is perhaps TRBD1 (6 bases). The CDR3 contains 12 residues. V was cut by 6 bases and J by 5 bases, with 10 bases left in between. Germline CDR1 reads SGHTA; CDR2 reads FQGNSA. The CDR3 DNA sequence: TGTGCCAGCAGTTCTAGGGGGGAGACCCAGTACTTC. Its translation is CASSSRGETQYF.

The sample holds one count of this clonotype. The rearrangement links TRBV2 to TRBJ1-3; TRBD1 aligns across 7 bases. The J segment lost 3 bases and the V segment lost 6 bases, leaving 11 bases of the junction unmatched. Germline V gene data show CDR1 as SNHLY and CDR2 as FYNNEI. This CDR3 is built from 16 residues. CDR3 coding DNA: TGTGCCAGCAGCGAGAGAGGGGGCGGAAGTGGAAACACCATATATTTT. This translates into CASSERGGGSGNTIYF.

This clonotype was counted many times. The chain has TRBV20-1 and TRBJ2-5; D not certain. CDR1 and CDR2 (germline): DFQATT, SNEGSKA (reference sequence). Trimming left V 2 bases short and J 4 bases short, with 8 bases between. CDR3 length equals 12 residues. CDR3 sequence reads: CSARRTRETQYF. DNA for the CDR3: TGCAGTGCTAGAAGAACTCGAGAGACCCAGTACTTC.

The chain has TRBV20-1 and TRBJ1-2; TRBD1 aligns across 9 bases. V gave up 3 bases and J gave up 6 bases; unmatched junction bases: 11. This CDR3 contains 15 residues. Germline CDR1 and CDR2: DFQATT and SNEGSKA (reference sequence). The CDR3 nucleotides read TGCAGTGCTAGTCGAGGGGCAGACAGGGGGAATGGCTACACCTTC. Protein product: CSASRGADRGNGYTF.